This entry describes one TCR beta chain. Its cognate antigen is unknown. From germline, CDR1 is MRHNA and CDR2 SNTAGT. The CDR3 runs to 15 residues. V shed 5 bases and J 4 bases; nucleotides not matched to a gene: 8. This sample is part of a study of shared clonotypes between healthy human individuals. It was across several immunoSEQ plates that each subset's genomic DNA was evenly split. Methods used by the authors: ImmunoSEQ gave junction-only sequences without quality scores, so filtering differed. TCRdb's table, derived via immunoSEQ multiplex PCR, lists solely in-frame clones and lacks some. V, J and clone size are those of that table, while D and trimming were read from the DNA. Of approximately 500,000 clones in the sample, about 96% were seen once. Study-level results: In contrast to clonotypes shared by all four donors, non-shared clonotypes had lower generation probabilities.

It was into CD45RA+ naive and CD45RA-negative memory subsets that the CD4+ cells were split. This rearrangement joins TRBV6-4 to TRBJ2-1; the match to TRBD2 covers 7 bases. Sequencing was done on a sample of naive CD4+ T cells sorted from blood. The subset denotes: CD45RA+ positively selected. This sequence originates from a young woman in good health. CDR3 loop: CASSPFGGGYNEQFF. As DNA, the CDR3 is TGTGCCAGCAGTCCTTTTGGGGGGGGGTACAATGAGCAGTTCTTC.